One and the same sample provided the 11 T cell receptor beta chains below, sequenced in a study of T cell clonality in common variable immunodeficiency. The antigens for these receptors are not known. Study-level findings and limits: Fewer deletions and N-nucleotide insertions were reportedly seen in common variable immunodeficiency TCR beta sequences.

Clones were read by immunoSEQ multiplex PCR, and TCRdb kept only the in-frame ones, dropping some. Recorded here are about 32,000 clones, with no singletons, and the ten leading clones hold 5% to 6.5%. Source material: peripheral blood mononuclear cells. Source of these receptors: a human donor with common variable immunodeficiency.

In its sample, this clone was seen many times. Read sequence stops 3 residues before the CDR3 end, and the germline J gene provides the missing end. J is TRBJ1-1 and V is TRBV14, with TRBD1 matching over 10 bases. Germline CDR1 SGHDN, CDR2 FVKESK. V lost 5 bases and J lost 4; bases outside the gene matches: 13. The CDR3 length is 17 residues. The sequenced part of the CDR3 DNA is TGTGCCAGCAGCGGAGGGGGGACAGGGGTCTTCGGCACTGAA. Its protein product is CASSGGGTGVFGTE. The whole CDR3 region reads CASSGGGTGVFGTEAFF.

CDR3 bases read: TGTGCCAGCAGTGAATTCTTCGTTTCTGGAAACACC. It specifies CASSEFFVSGNT. The full CDR3 sequence reads CASSEFFVSGNTIYF. The chain joins TRBV2 to TRBJ1-3; D not resolved. Read data end 3 residues before the CDR3 end; the end is taken from the germline J gene. This CDR3 comprises 15 residues. V was pared by 2 bases and J by 1 base, with 9 bases between. Germline CDR1 is SNHLY and CDR2 is FYNNEI.

On this clone itself: The CDR3 extends 3 residues past the end of the read, so its final part is completed from the germline J gene. The chain employs TRBV10-2 and TRBJ2-3, with D unresolved. This CDR3 is 11 amino acids long. V lost 5 bases, J lost 7 bases, and 7 bases lay in between. CDR1 and CDR2 (germline): WSHSY, SAAADI. Incomplete CDR3 DNA: TGCGCCAGCAGTAGAGCGAATACG. Translating it yields CASSRANT. The complete CDR3 reads CASSRANTQYF.

Concerning this clone itself: The read is 3 residues too short to cover the CDR3 end, so that end is filled in from the germline J gene. This chain connects TRBV7-6 to TRBJ1-3, with 9 bases matching TRBD1. CDR3 length: 15 amino acids. J was trimmed by 4 bases and V by 4 bases; bases with no gene match: 5. Germline V gives CDR1 SGHVS, CDR2 FNYEAQ. The CDR3 bases that were read are TGTGCCAGCAGCTCCGACAGGGGGTACGGAAACACC. This sequence encodes CASSSDRGYGNT. The full CDR3 reads CASSSDRGYGNTIYF.

In this sample, this clone turned up a few times. The read ends 3 residues before the CDR3 terminus; that terminus is restored from the germline J gene. The chain couples TRBV7-6 to TRBJ1-1; TRBD1 is a possible D gene (6 bases). Trimming took 5 bases from V and 5 from J, leaving 12 bases between them. The CDR3 has 13 residues. Germline-derived CDR1 and CDR2 are SGHVS and FNYEAQ. Partial CDR3 DNA: TGTGCCAGCAGCGGGAACAGGGTTACTGAA. It translates to CASSGNRVTE. The CDR3 in its entirety is CASSGNRVTEAFF.

This clone has a handful of counts. The read falls 3 residues short of the CDR3 end, and the missing part is taken from the germline J gene. This chain uses TRBV18 with TRBJ2-5; TRBD1 agrees at 12 bases. V lost 2 bases to trimming and J lost 0 bases; unmatched junction nucleotides: 10. The CDR3 extends over 19 amino acids. CDR1 is KGHSH and CDR2 is LQKENI in the germline V gene. The CDR3 bases that were read are TGTGCCAGCTCACCATTGGGACAGGGGGCGTTCTTGAACCAAGAGACC. Its translation: CASSPLGQGAFLNQET. The whole CDR3 protein is CASSPLGQGAFLNQETQYF.

The table lists this clone with a few counts. The CDR3 end falls 3 residues outside the read, so it is completed with the germline J gene. The V call is TRBV18, the J call TRBJ1-2; no definite D call. The CDR3 has 16 amino acids. V dropped 0 bases and J dropped 0 bases, with 11 bases sitting between them. Germline V gene sequence: CDR1 KGHSH, CDR2 LQKENI. CDR3 DNA, as far as it was read: TGTGCCAGCTCACCACCGCTGGCCCTCACTAACTATGGC. This sequence encodes CASSPPLALTNYG. The CDR3, in full, reads CASSPPLALTNYGYTF.

This clone was counted many times. The read ends 3 residues shy of where the CDR3 ends; the end is completed using the germline J gene. J is TRBJ2-1 and V is TRBV12-3 or TRBV12-4; the match to TRBD1 covers 8 bases. V trimming: 5 bases; J trimming: 9 bases; junction bases outside the gene matches: 15. The CDR3 spans 16 residues. CDR3 amino acids: CASSPSQDRESGEQFF. The DNA read from the CDR3 is TGTGCCAGCAGTCCATCCCAGGACAGGGAGTCTGGTGAG.

Many counts were recorded for this clone. The DNA ends 3 residues before the CDR3 does, and the rest of the CDR3 is filled in from the germline J gene. The rearrangement uses TRBV6-2 or TRBV6-3 and TRBJ1-5, with D maybe TRBD1 (6 bases). Trimming shortened V by 5 bases and J by 7 bases, and 15 bases separated the two germline ends. This CDR3 is built from 14 residues. Germline CDR1 and CDR2: MNHEY and SVGEGT. The CDR3 sequence: CASSGLQGNQPQHF. CDR3 DNA, as far as it was read: TGTGCCAGCAGTGGGCTACAGGGTAACCAGCCC.

Worth noting for this clone: The read ends 3 residues before the CDR3 terminus; that terminus is restored from the germline J gene. The chain has TRBV19 and TRBJ2-7, with TRBD2 matching 9 bases. The CDR3 extends over 14 amino acids. The germline gives CDR1 LNHDA, CDR2 SQIVND (reference sequence). Losses at the gene ends were 5 bases for V and 4 bases for J; bases not matched to a gene: 6. CDR3 bases read: TGTGCCAGTAGTTCTGCGGGGGGGGGATACGAG. Protein: CASSSAGGGYE. The full CDR3 sequence reads CASSSAGGGYEQYF.

This clone was seen many times. Read sequence stops 3 residues before the CDR3 end, and the germline J gene provides the missing end. The genes are TRBV7-6 and TRBJ2-2, with TRBD1 identical over 10 bases. From germline, CDR1 is SGHVS and CDR2 FNYEAQ. V shed 4 bases, J shed 5 bases, and the junction held 4 bases outside the gene matches. This CDR3 contains 15 residues. The CDR3 loop is CASSSEGQGTGELFF. CDR3 bases read: TGTGCCAGCAGCTCAGAGGGACAGGGGACCGGGGAG.